The 28 T cell receptor beta chains in this list originate from one sample, sequenced in a study of T cells after yellow fever vaccination. From the 5' RACE reads, TCRdb called clonotypes with MiXCR, one entry per CDR3 protein. Of fewer than 400,000 distinct CDR3 sequences detected, roughly 10% appear once; the ten largest clones hold about 3%. Sequences were derived from CD4+ T cells sorted from PBMCs, sampled 45 days after the yellow fever booster vaccination. These receptors all stem from a man younger than 35 who received the YFV17D yellow fever vaccine.

This clonotype was recorded a few times. The rearrangement joins TRBV24-1 to TRBJ2-3, with a possible D match to TRBD2 (6 bases). Germline CDR1 reads KGHDR; CDR2 reads SFDVKD. The ends were cut back, 7 bases at V and 0 bases at J, with 10 bases in the middle. CDR3 length: 14 residues. CDR3 sequence (DNA): TGTGCCACCAGGGAGAGCGGGAGCACAGATACGCAGTATTTT. Its translation: CATRESGSTDTQYF.

The sample holds a few counts of this clonotype. The rearrangement uses TRBV19 and TRBJ2-7, with a tentative D call TRBD2 (6 bases). This CDR3 is built from 15 residues. With 5 bases removed from V and 3 bases from J, the gap between germline ends came to 17 bases. Germline CDR1 is LNHDA and CDR2 is SQIVND (reference sequence). CDR3 protein: CASSLSSGLHYEQYF. The DNA for the CDR3 is TGTGCCAGTAGTCTCTCCTCGGGACTTCACTACGAGCAGTACTTC.

The chain uses TRBV7-2 and TRBJ1-3, with D maybe TRBD1 (6 bases). V gave up 3 bases and J gave up 2 bases, with 11 bases separating them. CDR1 SGHTA and CDR2 FQGNSA come from the germline V gene. The CDR3 contains 15 residues. The CDR3 here is CASSFSGTTGNTIYF. The DNA for the CDR3 is TGTGCCAGCAGCTTCTCCGGGACAACTGGAAACACCATATATTTT.

This clonotype turned up a few times. The CDR3: CASLRRGSTNTGELFF. As DNA, the CDR3 is TGTGCCAGCCTGAGGCGGGGGAGCACGAACACCGGGGAGCTGTTTTTT. The chain is built from TRBV7-9 and TRBJ2-2, with 7 bases fitting TRBD2. There are 16 residues in the CDR3. With 8 bases clipped from V and 0 bases from J, the junction kept 9 bases outside the gene matches. Germline V CDR1 and CDR2: SEHNR, FQNEAQ (reference sequence).

In this sample, this clonotype turned up a few times. CDR3 nucleotides: TGTGCCAGCAGTTACTCGGGGGGTACCGGAAACACCATATATTTT. Its protein is CASSYSGGTGNTIYF. V is TRBV6-6 and J is TRBJ1-3, with a possible D match to TRBD1 (5 bases). In germline, CDR1 is MNHNY, CDR2 SVGAGI (reference sequence). V was pared by 0 bases and J by 4 bases, with 10 bases between. The CDR3 spans 15 residues.

The gene calls are TRBV11-2 and TRBJ2-6; a weak D match, TRBD1 (6 bases). V was pared by 8 bases and J by 0 bases, with 23 bases between. The CDR3 totals 19 residues. CDR1 SGHAT and CDR2 FQNNGV come from the germline V gene. The CDR3 region has the DNA TGTGCCAGCGGCCCGACATCACAGGGAGAGCTCTCTGGGGCCAACGTCCTGACTTTC. Translation gives CASGPTSQGELSGANVLTF. The whole variable domain, remainder taken from reference TRBV11-2 and TRBJ2-6, is EAGVAQSPRYKIIEKRQSVAFWCNPISGHATLYWYQQILGQGPKLLIQFQNNGVVDDSQLPKDRFSAERLKGVDSTLKIQPAKLEDSAVYLCASGPTSQGELSGANVLTFGAGSRLTVL.

At least ten counts were recorded for this clonotype. The chain couples TRBV14 to TRBJ2-5; D call uncertain. V lost 2 bases and J 5 bases, leaving 6 bases between the germline ends. CDR1 is SGHDN, CDR2 FVKESK, per germline. The CDR3 is 12 amino acids. CDR3 DNA sequence: TGTGCCAGCAGCCAAAATAGGGAGACCCAGTACTTC. Its protein product is CASSQNRETQYF.

This clonotype was seen a few times. The CDR3, as DNA: TGTGCCAGCAGCGTAGAGGCAGGGGTCGGTGAAAAACTGTTTTTT. Translation: CASSVEAGVGEKLFF. The chain employs TRBV9 and TRBJ1-4, with D possibly being TRBD1 (6 bases). CDR1 and CDR2 (germline): SGDLS, YYNGEE. The CDR3 runs to 15 residues. V was pared by 0 bases and J by 7 bases, with 13 bases between.

This clonotype was seen a handful of times. V and J are TRBV5-1 and TRBJ2-3; D remains ambiguous. CDR3 size: 14 residues. V lost 1 base, J lost 4 bases, and 10 bases lay in between. Germline CDR1 SGHRS, CDR2 YFSETQ. CDR3 nucleotides: TGCGCCAGCAGCTTGCTCCCCTTAGCAGATACGCAGTATTTT. It specifies CASSLLPLADTQYF.

This chain joins TRBV30 and TRBJ2-7; 13 bases are shared with TRBD2. The CDR3 contains 14 residues. From germline, CDR1 is GTSNPN and CDR2 SVGIG (reference sequence). V lost 0 bases, J lost 10 bases, and 6 bases stayed unmatched. CDR3 coding DNA: TGTGCCTGGAGTGTGGGGACTAGCGGGGCGCGACAGTACTTC. Amino acid sequence: CAWSVGTSGARQYF. The full variable domain, with the rest looked up from reference TRBV30 and TRBJ2-7, is SQTIHQWPATLVQPVGSPLSLECTVEGTSNPNLYWYRQAAGRGLQLLFYSVGIGQISSEVPQNLSASRPQDRQFILSSKKLLLSDSGFYLCAWSVGTSGARQYFGPGTRLTVT.

The chain carries TRBV15 and TRBJ2-1; TRBD2 matches at 8 bases. The CDR3 totals 16 residues. Germline V CDR1 and CDR2: LNHNV, YYDKDF (reference sequence). The J segment lost 3 bases and the V segment lost 0 bases, leaving 4 bases of the junction unmatched. CDR3 nucleotide sequence: TGTGCCACCAGCAGAGATTTGGGGACTAGCTACAATGAGCAGTTCTTC. It encodes CATSRDLGTSYNEQFF.

The chain carries TRBV6-1 and TRBJ1-1, with D possibly matching TRBD1 (5 bases). The CDR3 loop spans 14 amino acids. Trimming took 5 bases from V and 1 from J, leaving 11 bases between them. Germline CDR1 reads MNHNS; CDR2 reads SASEGT. CDR3 nucleotides: TGTGCCAGCAGTCCTTGGGGCACGAACACTGAAGCTTTCTTT. Encoded protein: CASSPWGTNTEAFF.

This clonotype was seen a handful of times. CDR3 sequence reads: CASSRSGDTQYF. The CDR3 coding sequence is TGTGCCAGCAGCCGTTCAGGAGATACGCAGTATTTT. The chain links TRBV7-3 to TRBJ2-3, with D unclear. V lost 5 bases and J lost 5, with 8 bases in between. Germline V gene sequence: CDR1 SGHTA, CDR2 FQGTGA. The CDR3 runs 12 residues.

This chain links TRBV5-1 with TRBJ2-5, with D possibly being TRBD2 (6 bases). This CDR3 is built from 14 residues. From germline, CDR1 is SGHRS and CDR2 YFSETQ. V lost 9 bases to trimming and J lost 5 bases, with 20 bases between them. The CDR3 DNA sequence: TGCGCCACCCGATTTGGACTGAGCGGGGAGACCCAGTACTTC. Protein product: CATRFGLSGETQYF.

This clonotype appeared a few times. This chain uses TRBV9 with TRBJ2-2, with no clear D. Trimming took off 3 bases at V and 1 base at J, with 7 bases between the two ends. CDR3 length: 14 residues. CDR1 SGDLS and CDR2 YYNGEE come from the germline V gene. CDR3 amino acids: CASSATVNTGELFF. CDR3 sequence (DNA): TGTGCCAGCAGCGCGACGGTGAACACCGGGGAGCTGTTTTTT. The whole variable domain, filled in from reference TRBV9 and TRBJ2-2, reads DSGVTQTPKHLITATGQRVTLRCSPRSGDLSVYWYQQSLDQGLQFLIQYYNGEERAKGNILERFSAQQFPDLHSELNLSSLELGDSALYFCASSATVNTGELFFGEGSRLTVL.

V is TRBV20-1 and J is TRBJ2-5; D not resolved. V was clipped by 0 bases and J by 4 bases, with 12 bases between them. Germline CDR1 is DFQATT and CDR2 is SNEGSKA (reference sequence). The CDR3 spans 14 residues. As DNA, the CDR3 is TGCAGTGCTAGAGATCGCGTCAGGACAGAGACCCAGTACTTC. Translated: CSARDRVRTETQYF.

The chain couples TRBV7-9 to TRBJ2-2; 9 bases match TRBD1. V was clipped by 4 bases and J by 4 bases; unmatched bases: 13. This CDR3 contains 18 residues. Germline V gene lookup returns CDR1 SEHNR and CDR2 FQNEAQ (reference sequence). The CDR3 protein is CASSWRRIRQGGTGELFF. CDR3 nucleotides: TGTGCCAGCAGCTGGAGGAGAATCCGACAGGGGGGCACCGGGGAGCTGTTTTTT.

The table lists this clonotype with a few counts. The chain combines TRBV6-5 with TRBJ2-4; D not resolved. The V end was cut by 6 bases, the J end by 5 bases, with 11 bases between. The germline CDR1 and CDR2 sequences are MNHEY and SVGAGI. CDR3 length: 13 residues. This chain's CDR3 is CASSRLAENIQYF. CDR3 nucleotide sequence: TGTGCCAGCAGCCGCCTCGCGGAAAACATTCAGTACTTC.

This sequence joins TRBV5-1 and TRBJ1-2, with TRBD1 identical over 7 bases. Trimming removed 4 bases from V and 6 bases from J; junction bases left unmatched: 3. The length of the CDR3 is 12 residues. Per germline, CDR1 SGHRS and CDR2 YFSETQ. The CDR3 loop reads CASSAQGNGYTF. CDR3 coding DNA: TGCGCCAGCAGCGCACAGGGGAATGGCTACACCTTC.

V is TRBV21-1 and J is TRBJ1-2; TRBD1 is taken as the D call from the table, unchecked against the DNA. TRBV21-1 counts as a pseudogene. The CDR3 runs 16 residues. This CDR3 reads CASSLRTRLANYGYTF. The CDR3 nucleotides read TGTGCCAGCAGCCTCCGAACCCGGCTTGCTAACTATGGCTACACCTTC.

In this sample, this clonotype turned up a few times. The chain uses TRBV5-1 and TRBJ2-7; D may match TRBD1 or TRBD2 (5 bases each). CDR3 size: 17 residues. CDR1 and CDR2 from the germline V gene are SGHRS and YFSETQ. V was clipped by 4 bases and J by 0 bases, with 20 bases between them. CDR3 protein: CASSPGRRLHSSYEQYF. DNA for the CDR3: TGCGCCAGCAGCCCGGGACGTAGGCTTCACAGCTCCTACGAGCAGTACTTC. Complete variable domain (other parts from reference TRBV5-1 and TRBJ2-7): KAGVTQTPRYLIKTRGQQVTLSCSPISGHRSVSWYQQTPGQGLQFLFEYFSETQRNKGNFPGRFSGRQFSNSRSEMNVSTLELGDSALYLCASSPGRRLHSSYEQYFGPGTRLTVT.

In this sample, this clonotype turned up a few times. The rearrangement links TRBV20-1 to TRBJ2-5; 9 nucleotides agree with TRBD1. The CDR3 has 15 amino acids. The germline CDR1 and CDR2 sequences are DFQATT and SNEGSKA (reference sequence). Trimming removed 4 bases from V and 5 bases from J; junction bases left unmatched: 11. CDR3 sequence: CSATLGTGLGETQYF. The CDR3 DNA follows: TGCAGTGCTACTCTCGGGACAGGGTTGGGCGAGACCCAGTACTTC.

J is TRBJ2-1 and V is TRBV20-1; D uncertain. The CDR3 extends over 14 amino acids. V was clipped by 3 bases and J by 6 bases, with 15 bases between them. Looked up from germline, CDR1 is DFQATT and CDR2 is SNEGSKA (reference sequence). CDR3 in DNA: TGCAGTGCTAGTCGCGTAGAGACCCCCAATGAGCAGTTCTTC. Residues: CSASRVETPNEQFF.

This clonotype appeared a few times. V usage is TRBV4-1 and J usage is TRBJ1-1, with a possible D match to TRBD1 (6 bases). Deletions cut 0 bases from V and 1 base from J, with 12 bases between. This CDR3 comprises 16 residues. CDR1 is MGHRA and CDR2 is YSYEKL in the germline V gene. CDR3 nucleotide sequence: TGCGCCAGCAGCCAAGATGCCGGGGGCGGGAACACTGAAGCTTTCTTT. It specifies CASSQDAGGGNTEAFF.

The chain couples TRBV6-1 to TRBJ1-1; TRBD1 matches 7 bases. The CDR3 is 16 residues long. From germline, CDR1 is MNHNS and CDR2 SASEGT. V gave up 4 bases and J gave up 0 bases; unmatched junction bases: 8. CDR3 loop: CASSVQGGDLNTEAFF. Written as DNA, the CDR3 is TGTGCCAGCAGTGTCCAGGGGGGGGATTTGAACACTGAAGCTTTCTTT.

This clonotype was seen only a few times. The DNA for the CDR3 is TGTGCCAGCAGGAACCACAGGGACACTGAAGCTTTCTTT. Its protein product is CASRNHRDTEAFF. The chain joins TRBV25-1 to TRBJ1-1; a weak D match, TRBD1 (6 bases). The V end was cut by 6 bases, the J end by 3 bases, with 11 bases between. The germline gives CDR1 MGHDK, CDR2 SYGVNS. The CDR3 length is 13 residues. Together with reference TRBV25-1 and TRBJ1-1, the CDR3 gives the full variable domain: EADIYQTPRYLVIGTGKKITLECSQTMGHDKMYWYQQDPGMELHLIHYSYGVNSTEKGDLSSESTVSRIRTEHFPLTLESARPSHTSQYLCASRNHRDTEAFFGQGTRLTVV.

There are a few counts of this clonotype. The chain uses TRBV6-2 or TRBV6-3 and TRBJ1-1, with a possible D match to TRBD1 (5 bases). The V end was cut by 5 bases, the J end by 11 bases, with 12 bases between. The CDR3 consists of 11 residues. From germline, CDR1 is MNHEY and CDR2 SVGEGT. CDR3 sequence: CASSTPGAAFF. CDR3 DNA sequence: TGTGCCAGCAGTACCCCCGGGGCGGCTTTCTTT.

The V call is TRBV12-2, the J call TRBJ2-7; the table assigns TRBD2, which was not confirmed against the DNA. TRBV12-2 is shown as a pseudogene. The CDR3 consists of 17 residues. CDR3 nucleotide sequence: TGTGCAAGTCGCGGCCTCTCCCCGGGGGGTATTTTCTACGAGCAGTACGTC. Protein product: CASRGLSPGGIFYEQYV.